Here is one T cell receptor beta chain with its context. No count is recorded, but by frequency this clone is medium-sized (0.01 to 0.1%). What antigen it recognizes has not been identified. iaTreg cells were HLA-DR+ Treg cells, more frequent in NO ID than ID patients at Tend; hypothesised to expand during inflammation. TCR repertoire donors were approximately 11 juvenile idiopathic arthritis patients with active disease who had not reached inactive disease, 3 polyarticular and 8 oligoarticular. A median age of roughly 11 years (range roughly 2.1-22.9) and a median disease duration of about 7 years (range 0.2-19.1) were recorded for the TCR-sequenced patients. The samples for TCR repertoire analysis were obtained at two Italian centres. Peripheral blood mononuclear cells were isolated using a Histopaque-1077 density gradient and were cryopreserved in 90% FCS with around 10% DMSO. The data derive from a study of synovial regulatory T cells in juvenile arthritis (dated by TCRdb to the mid-2010s). About the full investigation: Among sequenced patients, a few were therapy-naive, one received methotrexate plus infliximab, several received methotrexate, and one had no treatment information. Treg and Teff subsets from approximately ten JIA patients with active disease were included in the TCR repertoire comparisons. Effector T cell subsets were also sequenced in the study cohort for comparisons, but only blood and synovial fluid Treg cells are covered by the Treg dataset alone. The study compared TCRbeta CDR3 repertoires of blood iaTreg cells, other blood Treg cells and synovial fluid Treg cells from matched patient samples.

For CDR1 and CDR2, the germline V gene lists MDHEN and SYDVKM. The CDR3 goes from the cysteine to the phenylalanine over 13 residues. Nucleotide data are not available. Libraries were prepared through the immunoSEQ multiplex PCR assay. TCRbeta CDR3 sequencing was carried out by Adaptive Biotechnologies. In the source study's methods: Repertoire similarity used the Chao-modified Jaccard index and median clonotype overlap from 200 random subsamples at equal sample size. The similarity analyses were based on either productive nucleotide sequences or amino acid sequences translated in silico. Hierarchical clustering with single linkage and t-SNE based on Chao-modified Jaccard distances were applied for the comparison of repertoires. Repertoire diversity was assessed with the Renyi index over a range of alpha values after the sample sizes were normalised. TCRdb's version of the immuneACCESS table is confined to in-frame rearrangements and falls short of the full clone set. An unresolved V gene accounts for under half of the shortfall where checked; the remainder is of unknown origin. V and J calls and clone size are as listed in that table; D and trimming were resolved from the DNA. The sample's records list 900 to 1,300 clones. The ten largest clonotypes hold 3.5% to 5% of the sample.

Broad study findings and their caveats: Synovial Treg cells shared more CDR3 sequences with iaTreg cells than with other blood Treg cells, and Chao-Jaccard similarity confirmed that synovial Treg cells were more closely related to iaTreg cells. Lower TCR diversity was observed in blood iaTreg cells than in other blood Treg cells, consistent with antigen-driven expansion. iaTreg TCR repertoires were found to be largely private across patients and to partially overlap with synovial Teff and blood CPL repertoires.

The sequence joins TRBV28 to TRBJ1-2; TCRdb's D call of TRBD1 is untestable without DNA. The sequence was obtained from a donor younger than 35 with juvenile idiopathic arthritis. Sequences were obtained from Treg cells from blood. The cell subset or site label on this specimen signifies: HLA-DR+ inflammation-associated blood Treg cells. The CDR3 protein sequence reads: CASRRTGNYGYTF.